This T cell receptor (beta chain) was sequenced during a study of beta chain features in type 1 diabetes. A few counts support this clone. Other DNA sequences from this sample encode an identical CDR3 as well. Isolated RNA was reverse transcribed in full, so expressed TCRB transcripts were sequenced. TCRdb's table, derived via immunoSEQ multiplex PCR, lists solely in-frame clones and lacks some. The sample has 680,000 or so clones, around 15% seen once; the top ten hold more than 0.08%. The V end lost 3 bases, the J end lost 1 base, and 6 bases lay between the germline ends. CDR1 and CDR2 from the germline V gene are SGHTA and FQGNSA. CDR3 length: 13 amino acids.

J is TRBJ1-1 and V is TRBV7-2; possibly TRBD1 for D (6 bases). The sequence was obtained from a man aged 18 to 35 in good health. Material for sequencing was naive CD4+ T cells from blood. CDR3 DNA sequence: TGTGCCAGCAGCTTGACAGGGAACACTGAAGCTTTCTTT. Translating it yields CASSLTGNTEAFF.